The T cell receptor (beta chain) described here comes from a study of T cells in tuberculosis. Germline V gene lookup returns CDR1 LNHDA and CDR2 SQIVND (reference sequence). V dropped 2 bases and J dropped 3 bases, with 11 bases sitting between them. The CDR3 is 14 amino acids. This table comes from immunoSEQ multiplex PCR, and its TCRdb copy is limited to in-frame clones, with some not included. The sample carries 37,000 or so clones, about 94% recorded once. This sequence originates from a donor aged 10 to 29 with latent tuberculosis or without tuberculosis infection. Some clones in this sample may be carry-over from other donors' samples. The chain has TRBV19 and TRBJ2-7, with a tentative D call TRBD1 (6 bases). Sequencing used PBMCs. CDR3 DNA sequence: TGTGCCAGTAGTATACGGACAGCCTTCTACGAGCAGTACTTC. Translation: CASSIRTAFYEQYF.